This record concerns one T cell receptor (beta chain) sequence. Its matching antigen is unknown. The CDR3 is 14 amino acids. Autoimmune disease history or systemic immunosuppression barred patients. The source of the sample is a study of OX40 agonist ivuxolimab in advanced cancers. Study information: The patients received ivuxolimab by intravenous route every 2 weeks at 0.01 to 10 mg/kg. The dose-escalation group included hepatocellular carcinoma, melanoma, renal cell carcinoma and head and neck cancer. Broader study findings: There was clonal expansion of CD4+ and CD8+ blood T cells by week 6 at 0.1 to 3.0 mg/kg.

Method: immunoSEQ multiplex PCR; TCRdb's copy keeps in-frame clones and lacks some. The table lists around 100,000 clones, roughly 89% of them singletons. The chain has TRBV21-1 and TRBJ2-5; the DNA was not used to check the table's D call, TRBD1. TRBV21-1 is a pseudogene segment. Sequenced here: CD4+ or CD8+ T cells sorted from blood, sampled in a trial of the OX40 agonist ivuxolimab. This clonotype was sampled from an adult with an advanced solid tumor such as melanoma, head and neck, liver or kidney cancer. CDR3 in amino acids: CASTDRGTQETQYF. CDR3 coding DNA: TGTGCCAGCACCGATAGGGGGACCCAAGAGACCCAGTACTTC.